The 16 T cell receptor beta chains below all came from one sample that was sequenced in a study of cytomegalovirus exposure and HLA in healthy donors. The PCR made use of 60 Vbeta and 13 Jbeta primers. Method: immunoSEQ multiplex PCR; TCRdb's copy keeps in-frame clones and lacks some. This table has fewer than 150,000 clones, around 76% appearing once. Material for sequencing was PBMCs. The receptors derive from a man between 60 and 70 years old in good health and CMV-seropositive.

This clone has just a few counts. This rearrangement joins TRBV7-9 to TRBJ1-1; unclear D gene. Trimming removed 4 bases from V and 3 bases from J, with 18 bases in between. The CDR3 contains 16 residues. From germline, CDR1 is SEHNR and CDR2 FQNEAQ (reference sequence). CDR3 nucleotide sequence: TGTGCCAGCAGCTCTATACCCGGGGAAGGTGACACTGAAGCTTTCTTT. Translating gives CASSSIPGEGDTEAFF.

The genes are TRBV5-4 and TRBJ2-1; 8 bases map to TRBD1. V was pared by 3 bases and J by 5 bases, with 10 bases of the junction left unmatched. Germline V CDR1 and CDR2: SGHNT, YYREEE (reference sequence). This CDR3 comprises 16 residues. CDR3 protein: CASSSWTGRVDNEQFF. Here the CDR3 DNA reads TGTGCCAGCAGCTCCTGGACAGGGCGCGTGGACAATGAGCAGTTCTTC.

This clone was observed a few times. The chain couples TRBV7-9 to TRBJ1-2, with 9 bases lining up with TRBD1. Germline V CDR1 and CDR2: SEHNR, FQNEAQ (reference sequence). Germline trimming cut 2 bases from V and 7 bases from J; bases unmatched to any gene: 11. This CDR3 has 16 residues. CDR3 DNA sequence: TGTGCCAGCAGCTTAAGGACAGGGGCCTCTCAAGGTGGCTACACCTTC. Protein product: CASSLRTGASQGGYTF.

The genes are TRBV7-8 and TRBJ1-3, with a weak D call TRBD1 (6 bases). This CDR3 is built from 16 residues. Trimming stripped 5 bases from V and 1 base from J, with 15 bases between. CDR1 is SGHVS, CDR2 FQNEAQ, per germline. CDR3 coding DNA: TGTGCCAGCAGCCCTCGAAACAGGGCGTCTGGAAACACCATATATTTT. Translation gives CASSPRNRASGNTIYF.

CDR3 region: CAWTRGRLGDGQFF. CDR3 nucleotides: TGTGCCTGGACCCGTGGGCGATTAGGGGATGGGCAGTTCTTC. The chain has TRBV30 and TRBJ2-1; a possible D gene is TRBD1 (5 bases). V was cut by 4 bases and J by 12 bases, with 22 bases left in between. The CDR3 consists of 14 residues. Germline loops: CDR1 GTSNPN, CDR2 SVGIG (reference sequence).

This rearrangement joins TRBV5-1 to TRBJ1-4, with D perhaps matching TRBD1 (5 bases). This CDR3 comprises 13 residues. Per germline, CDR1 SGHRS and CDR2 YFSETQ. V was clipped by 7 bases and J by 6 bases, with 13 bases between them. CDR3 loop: CASVGAMDEKLFF. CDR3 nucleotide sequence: TGCGCCAGCGTAGGGGCCATGGATGAAAAACTGTTTTTT.

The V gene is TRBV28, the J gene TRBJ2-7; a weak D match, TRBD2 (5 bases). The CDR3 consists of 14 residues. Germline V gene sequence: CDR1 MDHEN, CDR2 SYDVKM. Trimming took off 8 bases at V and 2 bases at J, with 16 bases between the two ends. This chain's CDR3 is CASGSSEKTYEQYF. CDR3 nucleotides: TGTGCCAGCGGGAGTTCAGAGAAGACCTACGAGCAGTACTTC.

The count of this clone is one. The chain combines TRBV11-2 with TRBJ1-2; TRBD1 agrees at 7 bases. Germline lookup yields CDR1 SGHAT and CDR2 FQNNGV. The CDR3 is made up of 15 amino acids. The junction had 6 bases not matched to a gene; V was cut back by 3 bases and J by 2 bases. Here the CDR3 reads CASSLFSTGNYGYTF. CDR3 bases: TGTGCCAGCAGCTTGTTCTCGACAGGGAACTATGGCTACACCTTC. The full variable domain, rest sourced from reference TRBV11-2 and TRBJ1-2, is EAGVAQSPRYKIIEKRQSVAFWCNPISGHATLYWYQQILGQGPKLLIQFQNNGVVDDSQLPKDRFSAERLKGVDSTLKIQPAKLEDSAVYLCASSLFSTGNYGYTFGSGTRLTVV.

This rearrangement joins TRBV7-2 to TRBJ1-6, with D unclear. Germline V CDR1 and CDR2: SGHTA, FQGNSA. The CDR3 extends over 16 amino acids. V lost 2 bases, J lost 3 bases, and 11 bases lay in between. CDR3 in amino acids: CASSLNPAVYNSPLHF. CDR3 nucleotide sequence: TGTGCCAGCAGCTTAAACCCAGCGGTCTATAATTCACCCCTCCACTTT.

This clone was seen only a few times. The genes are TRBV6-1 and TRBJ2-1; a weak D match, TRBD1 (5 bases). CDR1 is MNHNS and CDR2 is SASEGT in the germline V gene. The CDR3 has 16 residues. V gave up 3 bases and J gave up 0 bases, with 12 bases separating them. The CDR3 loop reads CASSDRAGGSYNEQFF. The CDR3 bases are TGTGCCAGCAGTGACAGGGCCGGTGGCTCCTACAATGAGCAGTTCTTC.

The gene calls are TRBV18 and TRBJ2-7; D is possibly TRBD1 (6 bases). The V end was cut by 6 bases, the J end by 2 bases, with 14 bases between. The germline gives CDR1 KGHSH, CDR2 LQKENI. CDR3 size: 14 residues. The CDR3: CASSLGQSTYEQYF. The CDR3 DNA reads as TGTGCCAGCTCGCTAGGACAGTCAACCTACGAGCAGTACTTC.

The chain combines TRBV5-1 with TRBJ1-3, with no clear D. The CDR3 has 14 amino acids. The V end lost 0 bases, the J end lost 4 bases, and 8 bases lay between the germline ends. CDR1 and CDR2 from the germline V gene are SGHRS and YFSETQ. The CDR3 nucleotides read TGCGCCAGCAGCTTGGACAGTGCCGGAAACACCATATATTTT. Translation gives CASSLDSAGNTIYF.

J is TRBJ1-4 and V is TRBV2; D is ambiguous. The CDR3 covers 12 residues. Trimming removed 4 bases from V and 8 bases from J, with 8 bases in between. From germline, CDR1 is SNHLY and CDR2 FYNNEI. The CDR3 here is CASSGGPEKLFF. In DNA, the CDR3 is TGTGCCAGCAGTGGTGGGCCGGAAAAACTGTTTTTT.

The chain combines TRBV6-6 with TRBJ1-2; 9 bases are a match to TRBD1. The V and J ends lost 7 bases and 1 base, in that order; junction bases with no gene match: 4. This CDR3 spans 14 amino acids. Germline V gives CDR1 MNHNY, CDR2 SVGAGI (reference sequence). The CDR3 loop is CASTPTGGNYGYTF. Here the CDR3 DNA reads TGTGCCAGCACCCCGACAGGGGGTAACTATGGCTACACCTTC.

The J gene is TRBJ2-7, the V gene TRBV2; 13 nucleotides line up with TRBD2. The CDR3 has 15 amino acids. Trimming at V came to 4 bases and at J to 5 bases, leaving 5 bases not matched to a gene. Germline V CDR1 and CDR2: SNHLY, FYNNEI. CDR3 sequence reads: CASSVRGLAGNEQYF. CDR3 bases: TGTGCCAGCAGTGTAAGGGGACTAGCGGGGAACGAGCAGTACTTC.

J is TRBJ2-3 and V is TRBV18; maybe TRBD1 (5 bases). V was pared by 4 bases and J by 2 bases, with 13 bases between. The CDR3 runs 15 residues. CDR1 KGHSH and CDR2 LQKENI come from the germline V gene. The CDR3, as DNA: TGTGCCAGCTCACGTACGACAGCGCCCACAGATACGCAGTATTTT. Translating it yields CASSRTTAPTDTQYF. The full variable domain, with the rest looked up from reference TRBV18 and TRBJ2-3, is NAGVMQNPRHLVRRRGQEARLRCSPMKGHSHVYWYRQLPEEGLKFMVYLQKENIIDESGMPKERFSAEFPKEGPSILRIQQVVRGDSAAYFCASSRTTAPTDTQYFGPGTRLTVL.